The source of this TCR beta chain is a study of T cell repertoires in cytomegalovirus infection. On the study more broadly: Used in the study were CMV epitopes, some recently identified and HLA-C-restricted, others well-studied and HLA-B-restricted. CMV infection plus the matching HLA type was flagged by public TCR beta signatures.

Germline loops: CDR1 MNHEY, CDR2 SVGEGT. The junction had 8 bases not matched to a gene; V was cut back by 0 bases and J by 4 bases. The CDR3 length is 17 residues. A single record per CDR3 protein comes from TCRdb applying MiXCR to the reads. The sample lists more than 300,000 distinct CDR3 sequences, around a third occurring once. This clonotype was detected only a few times. Its antigen is unidentified. Whole-study results and caveats: Summed public TCR beta family frequency identified CMV carriers bearing the relevant HLA. What dominated the ex vivo response were HLA-C-restricted CMV-specific TCR beta clonotypes.

This receptor was taken from a human donor in good health (CMV status not recorded). Some clones in this sample may be carry-over from other donors' samples. The chain combines TRBV6-2 or TRBV6-3 with TRBJ2-3, with 9 bases lining up with TRBD2. Material: cultured PBMCs, obtained from culture after CMV antigen stimulation. The CDR3 region has the DNA TGTGCCAGCAGTTACTCGACGGGTAGCGGGAGTTCAGATACGCAGTATTTT. Translated, it gives CASSYSTGSGSSDTQYF.